This T cell receptor beta chain was sequenced during a study of T cell changes during pregnancy in multiple sclerosis (dated by TCRdb to the late 2010s). Concerning the study at large: The study examined how the T cell repertoire changed over the course of pregnancy in women with multiple sclerosis.

With regard to this clone: Its antigen remains unidentified. Per-nucleotide qualities are absent, and no much larger clonotype sits a single base away.

Libraries were built with the immunoSEQ multiplex PCR assay. TCRdb took this table from immuneACCESS and kept in-frame rearrangements with V and J called. Such tables lack part of the clones; where checked against another copy, unresolved V genes explain under half of the gap, and the rest is unexplained. The sample yields about 60,000 clones; 90% to 95% were counted once. Together, the top ten hold 0.65% to 0.9% of the sample. Trimming accounts for 5 bases at V and 4 bases at J, while the number of junction bases matched to no gene is 8. Its CDR3 holds 14 amino acids, cysteine through phenylalanine. Only CDR3 DNA remains: 42 bases, in frame from the first base. The germline V gene yields SGHVS for CDR1 and FNYEAQ for CDR2.

The sequence is built from TRBV7-6 and TRBJ2-7, and TRBD1 aligns with 7 junction nucleotides. The sequence was obtained from a female donor with multiple sclerosis, enrolled in a pregnancy study. Sequenced here: peripheral blood, sampled in the first trimester of pregnancy. Here the CDR3 is given as CASSKDRLVYEQYF. The base sequence is TGTGCCAGCAGCAAGGACAGGCTCGTTTACGAGCAGTACTTC. Beyond the CDR3, the reference TRBV7-6 and TRBJ2-7 genes provide the residues; the full variable domain reads: GAGVSQSPRYKVTKRGQDVALRCDPISGHVSLYWYRQALGQGPEFLTYFNYEAQQDKSGLPNDRFSAERPEGSISTLTIQRTEQRDSAMYRCASSKDRLVYEQYFGPGTRLTVT.